The rows below give T cell receptor beta chains drawn from one sample of a study of blood T cell repertoires in COVID-19. Produced via immunoSEQ multiplex PCR; TCRdb's table is partial and in-frame only. The table shows fewer than 150,000 clones, with about 80% occurring only once. Sequences were obtained from PBMCs or T cells enriched from blood (not recorded which). These receptors all come from a man in his fifties or sixties in a cohort exposed to, infected with or recovered from COVID-19 (not recorded which). CDR3s include the opening cysteine and the closing phenylalanine or tryptophan. The order of the fields is J gene, V gene, CDR3 protein.

TRBJ1-2	TRBV27	CASSFAGGNYGYTF
TRBJ1-5	TRBV19	CASSIIRGNQPQHF
TRBJ1-2	TRBV6-2/TRBV6-3	CASSHGQGAWGYTF
TRBJ2-1	TRBV2	CASSEGGEQFF
TRBJ1-2	TRBV6-2/TRBV6-3	CASSYSRLQYGYTF
TRBJ1-2	TRBV21-1	CASSKLSVGQVFDGYTF
TRBJ1-1	TRBV19	CATAGGMNTEAFF
TRBJ2-1	TRBV24-1	CATSDPTGTENNEQFF
TRBJ1-3	TRBV30	CAWNADRGGTIYF
TRBJ1-3	TRBV7-6	CASSLAAQGTGNTIYF
TRBJ2-7	TRBV5-6	CASSLRFSYEQYF
TRBJ2-7	TRBV5-4	CASSSYPGQAFYEQYF
TRBJ2-3	TRBV29-1	CSVEDLLDTQYF
TRBJ2-3	TRBV19	CASGQGFTDTQYF
TRBJ2-7	TRBV4-3	CASSSYQGSNEQYF
TRBJ1-5	TRBV29-1	CSAQDRASQPQHF
TRBJ2-5	TRBV19	CASSIYGGRDETQYF
TRBJ2-5	TRBV6-6	CASSRRQGYQETQYF